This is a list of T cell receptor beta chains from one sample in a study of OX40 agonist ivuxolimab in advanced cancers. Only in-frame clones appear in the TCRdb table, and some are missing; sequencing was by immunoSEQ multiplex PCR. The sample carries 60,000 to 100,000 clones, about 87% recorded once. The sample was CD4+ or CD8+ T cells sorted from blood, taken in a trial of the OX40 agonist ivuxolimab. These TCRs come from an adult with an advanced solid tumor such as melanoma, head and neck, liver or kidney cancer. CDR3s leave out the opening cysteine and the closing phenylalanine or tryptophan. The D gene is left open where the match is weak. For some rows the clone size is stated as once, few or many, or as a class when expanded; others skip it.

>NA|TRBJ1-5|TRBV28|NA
ASPNSNQPQH
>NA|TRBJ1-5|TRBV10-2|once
ASSEMGGNQPQH
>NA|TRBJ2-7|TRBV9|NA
ASSSRDGNEQY
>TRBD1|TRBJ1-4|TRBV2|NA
ASGRYPGQQGKLF
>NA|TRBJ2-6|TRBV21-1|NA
ASSKENTVSPGANVLT
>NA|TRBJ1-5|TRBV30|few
AWSAREFSNQPQH
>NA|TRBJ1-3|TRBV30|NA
AWSFIPHSGNTIY
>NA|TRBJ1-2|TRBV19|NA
ASSSGLVDGYT
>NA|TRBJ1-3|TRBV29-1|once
SVVTTSGPGNTIY
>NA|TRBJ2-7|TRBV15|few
ATSRAGGGYEQY
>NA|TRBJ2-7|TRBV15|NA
ATSRDPPAEQY
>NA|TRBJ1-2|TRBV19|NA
ASHWGTATNYGYT
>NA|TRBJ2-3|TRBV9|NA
ASSPGLNTDTQY
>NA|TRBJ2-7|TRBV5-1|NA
ASSLDGTGSYEQY
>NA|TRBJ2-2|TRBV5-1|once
ASSLRGAANTGELF